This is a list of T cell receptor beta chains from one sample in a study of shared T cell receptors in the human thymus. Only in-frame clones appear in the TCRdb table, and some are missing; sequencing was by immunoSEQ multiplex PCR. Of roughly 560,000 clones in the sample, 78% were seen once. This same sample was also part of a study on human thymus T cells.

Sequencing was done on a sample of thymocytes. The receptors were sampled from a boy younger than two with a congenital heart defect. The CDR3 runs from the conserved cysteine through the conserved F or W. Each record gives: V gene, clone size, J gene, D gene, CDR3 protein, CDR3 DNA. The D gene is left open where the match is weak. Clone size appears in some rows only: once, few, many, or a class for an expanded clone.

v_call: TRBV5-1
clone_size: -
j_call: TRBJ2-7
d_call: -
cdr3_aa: CASSAYSYEQYF
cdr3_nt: TGCGCCAGCAGCGCCTACAGCTACGAGCAGTACTTC

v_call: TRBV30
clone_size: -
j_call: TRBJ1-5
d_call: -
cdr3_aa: CARQINQPQHF
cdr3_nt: TGTGCCCGACAGATCAATCAGCCCCAGCATTTT

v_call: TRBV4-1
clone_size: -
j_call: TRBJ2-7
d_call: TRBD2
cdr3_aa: CASSQERGSGREVCEQYF
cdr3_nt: TGCGCCAGCAGCCAAGAACGGGGAAGCGGGAGGGAAGTCTGCGAGCAGTACTTC

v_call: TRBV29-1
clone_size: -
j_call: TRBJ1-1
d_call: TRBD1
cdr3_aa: CSVEGNRDRGLNTEAFF
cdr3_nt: TGCAGCGTTGAAGGTAACCGGGACAGGGGCCTGAACACTGAAGCTTTCTTT

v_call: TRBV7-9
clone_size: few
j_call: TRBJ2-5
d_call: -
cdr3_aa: CASRPGEQETQYF
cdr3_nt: TGTGCCAGCAGGCCCGGAGAGCAAGAGACCCAGTACTTC

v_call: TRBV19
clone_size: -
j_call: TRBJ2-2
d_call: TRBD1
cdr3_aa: CASIRPGGATGELFF
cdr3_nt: TGTGCCAGTATTAGGCCAGGGGGCGCAACCGGGGAGCTGTTTTTT

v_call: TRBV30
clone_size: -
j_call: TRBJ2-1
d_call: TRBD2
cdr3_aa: CAWTDLREDYNEQFF
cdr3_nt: TGTGCCTGGACCGACTTGCGGGAGGACTACAATGAGCAGTTCTTC

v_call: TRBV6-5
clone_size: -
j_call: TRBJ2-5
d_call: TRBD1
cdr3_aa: CAAGQGQETQYF
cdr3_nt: TGTGCGGCGGGACAGGGGCAGGAGACCCAGTACTTC

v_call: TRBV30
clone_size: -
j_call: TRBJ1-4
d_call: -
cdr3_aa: CVGGGQGGNEKLFF
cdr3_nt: TGTGTCGGGGGGGGGCAGGGCGGTAATGAAAAACTGTTTTTT

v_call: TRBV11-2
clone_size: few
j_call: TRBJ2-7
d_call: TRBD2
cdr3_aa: CASSLEKAGGPSSQYF
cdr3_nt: TGTGCCAGCAGCTTAGAGAAAGCGGGAGGGCCGTCTTCTCAGTACTTC

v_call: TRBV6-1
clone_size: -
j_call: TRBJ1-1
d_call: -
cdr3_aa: CASSEAYRDNTEAFF
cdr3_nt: TGTGCCAGCAGTGAAGCTTACAGGGATAACACTGAAGCTTTCTTT

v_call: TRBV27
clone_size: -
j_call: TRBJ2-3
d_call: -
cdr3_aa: CASRGSLDRTDTQYF
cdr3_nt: TGTGCCAGCAGGGGTTCCCTAGACCGCACAGATACGCAGTATTTT

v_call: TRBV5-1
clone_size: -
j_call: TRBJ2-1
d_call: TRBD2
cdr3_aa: CASSQNRTSGSILKQFF
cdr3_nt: TGCGCCAGCAGCCAAAACCGGACTAGCGGGAGCATCTTGAAGCAGTTCTTC

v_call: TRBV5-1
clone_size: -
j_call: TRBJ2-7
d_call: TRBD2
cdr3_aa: CASSLLPRGERYSYEQYF
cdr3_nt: TGCGCCAGCAGCTTGCTACCCCGGGGGGAGCGGTATTCCTACGAGCAGTACTTC

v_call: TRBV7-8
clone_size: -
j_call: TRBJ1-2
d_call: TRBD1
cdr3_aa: CASSRDRDEGYTF
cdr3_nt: TGTGCCAGCAGCCGCGACAGGGACGAGGGCTACACCTTC

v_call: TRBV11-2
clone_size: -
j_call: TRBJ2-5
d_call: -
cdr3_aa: CASSLDPRIQETQYF
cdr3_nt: TGTGCCAGCAGCTTAGATCCCCGTATCCAAGAGACCCAGTACTTC

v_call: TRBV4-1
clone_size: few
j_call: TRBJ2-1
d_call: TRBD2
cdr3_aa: CASSQDRRSGRAPFTYNEQFF
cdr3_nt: TGCGCCAGCAGCCAAGATCGACGGAGCGGGAGGGCCCCTTTCACCTACAATGAGCAGTTCTTC

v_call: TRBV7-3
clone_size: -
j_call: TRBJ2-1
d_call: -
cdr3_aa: CASSSQAASSYNEQFF
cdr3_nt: TGTGCCAGCAGTTCCCAAGCGGCGAGCTCCTACAATGAGCAGTTCTTC

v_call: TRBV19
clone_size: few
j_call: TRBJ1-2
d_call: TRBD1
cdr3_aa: CASSRQGGSNYGYTF
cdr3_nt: TGTGCCAGTAGCCGACAGGGTGGGTCGAACTATGGCTACACCTTC

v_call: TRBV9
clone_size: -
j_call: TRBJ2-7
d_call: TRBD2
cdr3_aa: CASSPWTSGRSYEQYF
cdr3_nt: TGTGCCAGCAGCCCTTGGACTAGCGGGAGGTCCTACGAGCAGTACTTC

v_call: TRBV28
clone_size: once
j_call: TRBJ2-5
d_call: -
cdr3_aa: CASRVGGIGLKETQYF
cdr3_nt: TGTGCCAGCAGGGTAGGGGGAATCGGTCTAAAAGAGACCCAGTACTTC

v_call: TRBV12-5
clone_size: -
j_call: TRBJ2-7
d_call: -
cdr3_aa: CASGLVLGDGSYEQYF
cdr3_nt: TGTGCCAGTGGTTTGGTACTAGGAGACGGGAGCTACGAGCAGTACTTC

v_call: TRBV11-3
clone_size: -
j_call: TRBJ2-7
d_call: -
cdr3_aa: CASSSPAKPGEQYF
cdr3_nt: TGTGCCAGCAGCTCGCCAGCGAAACCGGGCGAGCAGTACTTC

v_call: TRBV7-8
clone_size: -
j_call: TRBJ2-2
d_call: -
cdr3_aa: CASSFPGSTGELFF
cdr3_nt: TGTGCCAGCAGCTTCCCCGGGAGTACCGGGGAGCTGTTTTTT

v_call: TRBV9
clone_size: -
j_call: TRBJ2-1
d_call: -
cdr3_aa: CASSVVETYNEQFF
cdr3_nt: TGTGCCAGCAGCGTAGTTGAGACCTACAATGAGCAGTTCTTC

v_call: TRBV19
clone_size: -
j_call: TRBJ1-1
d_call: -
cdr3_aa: CASRSGTEAFF
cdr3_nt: TGTGCCAGTAGGAGCGGGACAGAAGCTTTCTTT

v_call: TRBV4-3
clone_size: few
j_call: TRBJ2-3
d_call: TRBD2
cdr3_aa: CASSQEGTGLAGGRTDTQYF
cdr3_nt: TGCGCCAGCAGCCAAGAGGGCACCGGACTAGCGGGAGGGAGGACAGATACGCAGTATTTT

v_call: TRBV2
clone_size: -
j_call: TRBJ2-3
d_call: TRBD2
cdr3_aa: CASSEYRGSYTDTQYF
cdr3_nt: TGTGCCAGCAGTGAGTATCGCGGGAGTTATACAGATACGCAGTATTTT

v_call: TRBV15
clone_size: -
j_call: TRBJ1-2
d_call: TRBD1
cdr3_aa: CATSRAGTGTLDTF
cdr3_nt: TGTGCCACCAGCAGAGCAGGGACAGGGACTCTAGACACCTTC

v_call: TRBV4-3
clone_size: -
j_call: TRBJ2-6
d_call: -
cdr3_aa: CASSHLRLSGANVLTF
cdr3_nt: TGCGCCAGCAGCCATCTCAGACTCTCTGGGGCCAACGTCCTGACTTTC

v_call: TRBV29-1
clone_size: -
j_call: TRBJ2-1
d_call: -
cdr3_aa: CSVEDWRGKTDNEQFF
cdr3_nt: TGCAGCGTTGAAGATTGGCGCGGAAAGACGGACAATGAGCAGTTCTTC

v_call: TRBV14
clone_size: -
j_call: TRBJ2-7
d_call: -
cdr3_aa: CASSQGVRQGRGYEQYF
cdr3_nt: TGTGCCAGCAGCCAAGGGGTCAGGCAGGGAAGGGGCTACGAGCAGTACTTC

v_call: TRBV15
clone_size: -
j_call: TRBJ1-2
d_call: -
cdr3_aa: CATSNRPLRNYGYTF
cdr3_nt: TGTGCCACCAGCAACCGACCTCTGAGGAACTATGGCTACACCTTC

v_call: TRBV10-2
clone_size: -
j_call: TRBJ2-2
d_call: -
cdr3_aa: CASSDGAGTGELFF
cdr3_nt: TGCGCCAGCAGTGATGGCGCAGGGACCGGGGAGCTGTTTTTT

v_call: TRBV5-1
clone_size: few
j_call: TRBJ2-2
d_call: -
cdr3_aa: CASSFEAFSSLTGELFF
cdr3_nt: TGCGCCAGCAGCTTTGAGGCTTTTAGCTCTCTCACCGGGGAGCTGTTTTTT

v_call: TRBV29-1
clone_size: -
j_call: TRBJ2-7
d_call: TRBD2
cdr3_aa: CSVEDLTSGAYEQYF
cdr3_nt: TGCAGCGTTGAAGATCTCACTAGCGGGGCATACGAGCAGTACTTC

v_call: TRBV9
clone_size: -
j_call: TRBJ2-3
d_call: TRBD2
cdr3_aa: CASSGSGTSGIRSTDTQYF
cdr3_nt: TGTGCCAGCAGCGGATCCGGGACTAGCGGAATTCGAAGCACAGATACGCAGTATTTT

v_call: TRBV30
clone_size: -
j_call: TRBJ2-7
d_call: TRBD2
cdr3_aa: CAWSSGLAGGPSSYGQYF
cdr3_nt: TGTGCCTGGAGTTCGGGACTAGCGGGAGGGCCAAGCTCCTACGGGCAGTACTTC